This entry lists 28 T cell receptor beta chains sequenced from one sample in a study of T cells in Graves' hyperthyroidism and ophthalmopathy. Amplification yielded TCR beta CDR3 regions, with RNA transcripts as the source. The primer set for the first-round RT-PCR of the TCR CDR3 was HTBI. MiXCR was run by TCRdb on the multiplex PCR reads, yielding one entry per CDR3 protein. This table has approximately 690,000 distinct CDR3 sequences, 13% to 15% appearing once. Sequences were obtained from blood. The receptors here all came from a woman aged 45-60 years with Graves' ophthalmopathy.

This clonotype was seen more than once but under ten times. This sequence may be a read error, since a much larger clone differs from it by one base. The rearrangement joins TRBV20-1 to TRBJ2-7; D possibly corresponds to TRBD2 (6 bases). The CDR3 is 12 residues long. CDR1 and CDR2 from the germline V gene are DFQATT and SNEGSKA (reference sequence). DNA for the CDR3: TGCAGTGCTATTTCGGGAGACTACGAGCAGCACTTC. Translating gives CSAISGDYEQHF.

This clonotype appeared many times. The chain couples TRBV24-1 to TRBJ2-1; 13 bases are shared with TRBD2. Germline loops: CDR1 KGHDR, CDR2 SFDVKD. The CDR3 is made up of 15 amino acids. With 4 bases clipped from V and 8 bases from J, the junction kept 4 bases outside the gene matches. DNA of the CDR3: TGTGCCACCAGTGAGGGGACTAGCGGGATGGATGAGCAGTTCTTC. Its protein is CATSEGTSGMDEQFF.

This clonotype showed up many times. CDR3 nucleotide sequence: TGTGCCAGCAGCGGAAGCCTTGTCGGGAGCACCTCCTACAATGAGCAGTTCTTC. Translating it yields CASSGSLVGSTSYNEQFF. The rearrangement joins TRBV9 to TRBJ2-1; possibly TRBD2 for D (6 bases). Trimming shortened V by 3 bases and J by 0 bases, and 19 bases separated the two germline ends. The CDR3 consists of 18 residues. From germline, CDR1 is SGDLS and CDR2 YYNGEE.

In its sample, this clonotype was seen many times. The rearrangement uses TRBV7-3 and TRBJ2-4, with TRBD2 matching 7 bases. Germline V gene lookup returns CDR1 SGHTA and CDR2 FQGTGA. Trimming took 4 bases from V and 8 from J; bases not matched to a gene: 5. The CDR3 consists of 13 residues. The CDR3 region is CASSSGLGYIQYF. CDR3 nucleotides: TGTGCCAGCAGCTCCGGACTAGGGTACATTCAGTACTTC.

V gene TRBV15 combines with J gene TRBJ2-1; D is ambiguous. V lost 0 bases to trimming and J lost 2 bases, with 14 bases between them. The CDR3 contains 17 residues. CDR1 is LNHNV and CDR2 is YYDKDF in the germline V gene (reference sequence). The CDR3 reads CATSRDAQRRPYNEQFF. The CDR3 nucleotides are TGTGCCACCAGCAGAGATGCGCAGAGGCGGCCCTACAATGAGCAGTTCTTC.

This clonotype showed up many times. The chain joins TRBV20-1 to TRBJ1-2; no firm D call. Germline CDR1 DFQATT, CDR2 SNEGSKA (reference sequence). This CDR3 is 14 amino acids long. With 2 bases removed from V and 2 bases from J, the gap between germline ends came to 12 bases. The CDR3, as DNA: TGCAGTGCTAGAAGGGCAGGATTGAACTATGGCTACACCTTC. Translated: CSARRAGLNYGYTF.

The rearrangement uses TRBV14 and TRBJ2-3; D gene uncertain. V was shortened by 1 base and J by 2 bases, with 16 bases between the two germline ends. CDR1 and CDR2 from the germline V gene are SGHDN and FVKESK. This CDR3 region has 17 residues. As DNA, the CDR3 is TGTGCCAGCAGCCAAGTTGAGCCGCCAACGGCCACAGATACGCAGTATTTT. It codes for CASSQVEPPTATDTQYF.

Points on this clonotype: A junction end diverges from the germline sequence, so it may reflect a read error. The chain couples TRBV11-1 to TRBJ2-3; D is possibly TRBD1 or TRBD2 (5 bases each). The CDR3 length is 13 residues. Germline lookup yields CDR1 SGHAT and CDR2 FQDESV (reference sequence). DNA of the CDR3: TGTGCCAGCAGCTCCCGGGGCACAGATAAGCAGTATTTT. This encodes CASSSRGTDKQYF.

Ten or more counts support this clonotype. V usage is TRBV12-3 or TRBV12-4 and J usage is TRBJ1-2; TRBD1 might be the D (6 bases). V was cut by 5 bases and J by 8 bases, with 12 bases left in between. The CDR3 totals 12 residues. In DNA, the CDR3 is TGTGCCAGCAGTACAGGGAGGTTAGGCTACACCTTC. This codes for CASSTGRLGYTF.

Turning to this clonotype: An end of the junction differs from the germline gene, which may be a read error. V and J are TRBV19 and TRBJ2-1, with D possibly being TRBD2 (6 bases). From germline, CDR1 is LNHDA and CDR2 SQIVND (reference sequence). CDR3 length equals 13 residues. This chain's CDR3 is CASSGSFGNEQLF. The CDR3 coding sequence is TGTGCCAGTAGCGGGAGCTTTGGCAATGAGCAGCTCTTC. The full variable domain, its missing parts supplied by reference TRBV19 and TRBJ2-1, is DGGITQSPKYLFRKEGQNVTLSCEQNLNHDAMYWYRQDPGQGLRLIYYSQIVNDFQKGDIAEGYSVSREKKESFPLTVTSAQKNPTAFYLCASSGSFGNEQLFGPGTRLTVL.

This clonotype was counted between two and nine times. The rearrangement links TRBV19 to TRBJ2-3, with 14 bases identical to TRBD2. J gave up 6 bases and V 10 bases, and 9 bases lay outside the gene matches. The germline CDR1 and CDR2 sequences are LNHDA and SQIVND (reference sequence). The CDR3 covers 15 residues. Here the CDR3 reads CATRLAGGLRDTQYF. The CDR3, as DNA: TGTGCCACAAGACTAGCGGGAGGGCTCAGGGATACGCAGTATTTT.

The table lists this clonotype with a few counts. V usage is TRBV27 and J usage is TRBJ1-2; D is ambiguous. CDR1 is MNHEY and CDR2 is SMNVEV in the germline V gene (reference sequence). V was clipped by 1 base and J by 8 bases, with 14 bases between them. The CDR3 contains 14 residues. CDR3 nucleotide sequence: TGTGCCAGCAGTTTATATCCGGGTTCGATCGGCTACACCTTC. This gives the protein CASSLYPGSIGYTF.

This chain joins TRBV9 and TRBJ2-7; tentatively, D is TRBD2 (5 bases). Germline CDR1 and CDR2: SGDLS and YYNGEE. V lost 1 base, J lost 1 base, and 12 bases lay in between. This CDR3 region has 15 residues. The CDR3 DNA is TGTGCCAGCAGCGTATCAGCGGAGGTGTCCTACGAGCAGTACTTC. Translating gives CASSVSAEVSYEQYF. Full variable domain (remainder filled in from reference TRBV9 and TRBJ2-7): DSGVTQTPKHLITATGQRVTLRCSPRSGDLSVYWYQQSLDQGLQFLIQYYNGEERAKGNILERFSAQQFPDLHSELNLSSLELGDSALYFCASSVSAEVSYEQYFGPGTRLTVT.

This clonotype occurred many times. The chain couples TRBV7-2 to TRBJ2-7, with no clear D. Trimming cost V 2 bases and J 0 bases, with 8 bases left between them. The germline gives CDR1 SGHTA, CDR2 FQGNSA. This CDR3 has 14 residues. The CDR3 sequence: CASSLSSSSYEQYF. The CDR3 DNA is TGTGCCAGCAGCTTAAGCTCGAGCTCCTACGAGCAGTACTTC.

This clonotype was seen many times. The rearrangement links TRBV9 to TRBJ2-2; TRBD2 aligns across 8 bases. Germline V lookup: CDR1 SGDLS, CDR2 YYNGEE. Trimming cost V 3 bases and J 0 bases; bases outside gene matches: 4. The CDR3 extends over 16 amino acids. As DNA, the CDR3 is TGTGCCAGCAGCGCCAGAGCGGGAGCGAACACCGGGGAGCTGTTTTTT. It codes for CASSARAGANTGELFF.

The rearrangement links TRBV5-8 to TRBJ2-5; 7 nucleotides match TRBD1. V was pared by 5 bases and J by 4 bases, with 8 bases of the junction left unmatched. Germline values: CDR1 SGHTS, CDR2 YDEGEE. The CDR3 is 14 residues long. For the CDR3, the DNA is TGTGCCAGCAGGTTGAATACAGGGGTAGAGACCCAGTACTTC. It specifies CASRLNTGVETQYF.

This clonotype occurred a few times. Written as DNA, the CDR3 is TGTGCCAGCAGCCTTCGGGTAGGTCCCTACAATGAGCAGTTCTTC. Encoded protein: CASSLRVGPYNEQFF. V gene TRBV13 combines with J gene TRBJ2-1, with D hard to call. This CDR3 spans 15 amino acids. Trimming left V 5 bases short and J 2 bases short, with 13 bases between. CDR1 and CDR2 (germline): PRHDT, FYEKMQ (reference sequence).

There are many counts of this clonotype. V is TRBV28 and J is TRBJ2-1, with TRBD2 identical over 7 bases. V shed 8 bases, J shed 7 bases, and the junction held 8 bases outside the gene matches. The CDR3 runs 13 residues. CDR1 MDHEN and CDR2 SYDVKM come from the germline V gene. As DNA, the CDR3 is TGTGCCAGCGACGGGAGGTGGGGTAATGAGCAGTTCTTC. Encoded protein: CASDGRWGNEQFF.

The sample holds a few counts of this clonotype. V gene TRBV6-2 or TRBV6-3 combines with J gene TRBJ2-7; D might be TRBD1 (6 bases). Germline V gene data show CDR1 as MNHEY and CDR2 as SVGEGT. This CDR3 region has 14 residues. V dropped 6 bases and J dropped 0 bases, with 12 bases sitting between them. CDR3 loop: CASRYDRSSYEQYF. CDR3 sequence (DNA): TGTGCCAGCAGGTATGACAGGAGCTCCTACGAGCAGTACTTC.

This clonotype was observed many times. The chain couples TRBV7-2 to TRBJ2-1; D is perhaps TRBD1 or TRBD2 (5 bases each). This CDR3 region has 13 residues. Germline loops: CDR1 SGHTA, CDR2 FQGNSA. Trimming left V 1 base short and J 9 bases short, with 10 bases between. The CDR3 nucleotides are TGTGCCAGCAGCTTAGTTCGGGGCGGTGAGCAGTTCTTC. Its protein product is CASSLVRGGEQFF. The variable domain in full, completed from reference TRBV7-2 and TRBJ2-1, reads GAGVSQSPSNKVTEKGKDVELRCDPISGHTALYWYRQSLGQGLEFLIYFQGNSAPDKSGLPSDRFSAERTGGSVSTLTIQRTQQEDSAVYLCASSLVRGGEQFFGPGTRLTVL.

The chain links TRBV5-4 to TRBJ1-6; D unresolved. This CDR3 has 12 residues. Germline V CDR1 and CDR2: SGHNT, YYREEE (reference sequence). Trimming removed 2 bases from V and 9 bases from J, with 6 bases in between. The CDR3 DNA sequence: TGTGCCAGCAGCTTTCCTTCTTCACCCCTCCACTTT. Amino acids: CASSFPSSPLHF.

This clonotype was counted at least ten times. The V call is TRBV11-3, the J call TRBJ2-1, with TRBD2 identical over 14 bases. CDR1 is SGHNT, CDR2 YENEEA, per germline. V lost 5 bases and J lost 7; bases outside the gene matches: 10. The CDR3 extends over 17 amino acids. The CDR3 loop reads CASSRNGGTSGRNEQFF. CDR3 nucleotide sequence: TGTGCCAGCAGCCGCAATGGGGGGACTAGCGGGAGAAATGAGCAGTTCTTC.

Many counts were recorded for this clonotype. The chain joins TRBV30 to TRBJ1-1; 8 bases map to TRBD1. Germline CDR1 and CDR2: GTSNPN and SVGIG (reference sequence). The CDR3 consists of 13 residues. J was trimmed by 11 bases and V by 5 bases; bases with no gene match: 13. CDR3 coding DNA: TGTGCCTGGGCGGTGGGCAGGGGGCGTGCGGCTTTCTTT. As protein: CAWAVGRGRAAFF.

This clonotype has at least ten counts. V and J are TRBV7-9 and TRBJ2-2, with 14 bases lining up with TRBD2. The CDR3 is made up of 19 amino acids. CDR1 SEHNR and CDR2 FQNEAQ come from the germline V gene (reference sequence). V lost 4 bases and J lost 6; bases outside the gene matches: 13. The CDR3 bases are TGTGCCAGCAGCTCCGATCCAAGACTAGCGGGAGGGAATTCCGGGGAGCTGTTTTTT. This codes for CASSSDPRLAGGNSGELFF.

This clonotype was seen at least ten times. V is TRBV6-1 and J is TRBJ2-3, with a weak D call TRBD1 (5 bases). The CDR3 contains 15 residues. Between the trimmed V and J ends, which lost 6 bases and 1 base, there was a span of 14 bases. CDR1 and CDR2 (germline): MNHNS, SASEGT. The CDR3 spells CASRMTATRTDTQYF. DNA of the CDR3: TGTGCCAGCAGAATGACAGCAACTCGCACAGATACGCAGTATTTT.

This clonotype has a single count. A much larger clone sits a single nucleotide away, making a read error possible. V gene TRBV12-3 or TRBV12-4 combines with J gene TRBJ2-3, with TRBD2 matching 10 bases. Losses at the gene ends were 2 bases for V and 5 bases for J; bases not matched to a gene: 10. This CDR3 is 17 amino acids long. The CDR3 DNA reads TGTGCCAGCAGTTTATTGCTGGAAGCGGGAGGGATAGATACGCAGTATTTT. This encodes CASSLLLEAGGIDTQYF.

This clonotype was detected a few times. Compared with germline, one end of the junction differs, possibly owing to a read error. The V and J genes are TRBV28 and TRBJ2-7; D may correspond to TRBD1 or TRBD2 (5 bases each). This CDR3 spans 13 amino acids. Germline V gene lookup returns CDR1 MDHEN and CDR2 SYDVKM. CDR3 residues: CASLGPTIYEQHF. CDR3 sequence (DNA): TGTGCCAGCTTGGGACCTACTATCTACGAGCAGCACTTC.

This clonotype was observed many times. The rearrangement links TRBV14 to TRBJ2-2; TRBD2 aligns across 7 bases. The V gene's germline CDR1 is SGHDN and CDR2 FVKESK. The V and J ends lost 2 bases and 7 bases, in that order; junction bases with no gene match: 7. This CDR3 is 15 amino acids long. The CDR3 sequence: CASSQRLAANGELFF. The CDR3 coding sequence is TGTGCCAGCAGCCAACGCCTAGCGGCCAACGGGGAGCTGTTTTTT.